This TCR beta chain was obtained from a study of T cells in Graves' hyperthyroidism and ophthalmopathy. Fresh peripheral blood, roughly 9.6 ml, was the source of the PBMCs. Trimming removed 2 bases from V and 6 bases from J, with 9 bases in between. The CDR3 sequence is 13 residues long. Germline-derived CDR1 and CDR2 are SGHRS and YFSETQ. RNA transcripts yielded amplified TCR beta CDR3 regions. Researchers ran a first-round RT-PCR on the TCR CDR3 using the HTBI primer set. MiXCR, run by TCRdb on the multiplex PCR reads, gives a single entry per CDR3 protein. Among more than 550,000 distinct CDR3 sequences, roughly a sixth were seen once, and the ten largest hold less than 20%.

The V call is TRBV5-1, the J call TRBJ1-5; D ambiguous. The sequenced material came from blood. The TCR was taken from a man in his fifties with Graves' hyperthyroidism. For the CDR3, the DNA is TGCGCCAGCAGCTTCGGATTGGGTCAGCCCCAGCATTTT. Protein: CASSFGLGQPQHF.